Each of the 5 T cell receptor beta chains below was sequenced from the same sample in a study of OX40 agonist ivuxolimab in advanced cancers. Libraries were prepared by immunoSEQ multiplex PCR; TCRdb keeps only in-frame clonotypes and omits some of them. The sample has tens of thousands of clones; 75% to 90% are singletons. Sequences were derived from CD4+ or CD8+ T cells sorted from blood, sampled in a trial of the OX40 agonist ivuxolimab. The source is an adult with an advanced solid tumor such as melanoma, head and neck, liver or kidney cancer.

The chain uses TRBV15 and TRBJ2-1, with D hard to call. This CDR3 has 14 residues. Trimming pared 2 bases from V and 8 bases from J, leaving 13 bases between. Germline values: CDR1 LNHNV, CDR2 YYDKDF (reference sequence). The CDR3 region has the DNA TGTGCCACCAGCAGACTCAACCCGGGCGATGAGCAGTTCTTC. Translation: CATSRLNPGDEQFF.

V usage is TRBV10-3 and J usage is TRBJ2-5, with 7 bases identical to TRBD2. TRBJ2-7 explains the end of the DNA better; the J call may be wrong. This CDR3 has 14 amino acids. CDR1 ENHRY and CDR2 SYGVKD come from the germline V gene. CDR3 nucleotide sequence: TGTGCCATCAGTGTGGCGGGAGAAGGTTACGAGCAGTACTTC. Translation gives CAISVAGEGYEQYF.

The CDR3 is CASSIRGNTEAFF. The CDR3 DNA follows: TGTGCCAGTAGTATACGGGGGAACACTGAAGCTTTCTTT. The V and J genes are TRBV19 and TRBJ1-1; D ambiguous. CDR1 is LNHDA, CDR2 SQIVND, per germline (reference sequence). The V gene lost 2 bases and the J gene lost 1 base, with 5 bases spanning the gap. The CDR3 is 13 amino acids. Supplemented by reference TRBV19 and TRBJ1-1, the full variable domain reads DGGITQSPKYLFRKEGQNVTLSCEQNLNHDAMYWYRQDPGQGLRLIYYSQIVNDFQKGDIAEGYSVSREKKESFPLTVTSAQKNPTAFYLCASSIRGNTEAFFGQGTRLTVV.

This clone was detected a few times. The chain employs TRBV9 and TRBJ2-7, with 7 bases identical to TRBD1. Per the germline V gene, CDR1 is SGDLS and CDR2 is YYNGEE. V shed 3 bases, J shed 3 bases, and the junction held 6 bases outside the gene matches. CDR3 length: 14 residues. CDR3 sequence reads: CASSAGQFNYEQYF. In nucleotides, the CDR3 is TGTGCCAGCAGCGCGGGACAGTTTAACTACGAGCAGTACTTC.

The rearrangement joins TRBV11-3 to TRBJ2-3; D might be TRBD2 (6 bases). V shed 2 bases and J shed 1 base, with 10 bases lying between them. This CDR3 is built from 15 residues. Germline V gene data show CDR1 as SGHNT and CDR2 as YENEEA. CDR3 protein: CASSLYLARTDTQYF. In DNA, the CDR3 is TGTGCCAGCAGCTTATACCTAGCGCGCACAGATACGCAGTATTTT. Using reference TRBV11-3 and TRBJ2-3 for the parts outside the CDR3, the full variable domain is EAGVVQSPRYKIIEKKQPVAFWCNPISGHNTLYWYLQNLGQGPELLIRYENEEAVDDSQLPKDRFSAERLKGVDSTLKIQPAELGDSAVYLCASSLYLARTDTQYFGPGTRLTVL.